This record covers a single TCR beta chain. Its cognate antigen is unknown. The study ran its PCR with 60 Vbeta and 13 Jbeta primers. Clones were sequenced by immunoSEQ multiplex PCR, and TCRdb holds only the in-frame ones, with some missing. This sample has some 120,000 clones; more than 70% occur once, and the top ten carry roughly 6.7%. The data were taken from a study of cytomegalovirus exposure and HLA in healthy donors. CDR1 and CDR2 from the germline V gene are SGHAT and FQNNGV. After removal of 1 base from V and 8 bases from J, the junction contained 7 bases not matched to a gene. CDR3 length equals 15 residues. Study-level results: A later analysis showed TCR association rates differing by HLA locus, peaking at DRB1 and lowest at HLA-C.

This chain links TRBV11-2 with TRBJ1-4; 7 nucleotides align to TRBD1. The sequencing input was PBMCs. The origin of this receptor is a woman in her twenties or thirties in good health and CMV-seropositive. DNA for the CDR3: TGTGCCAGCAGCTTAGGGCAGGGGGGAGGAGAAAAACTGTTTTTT. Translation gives CASSLGQGGGEKLFF.